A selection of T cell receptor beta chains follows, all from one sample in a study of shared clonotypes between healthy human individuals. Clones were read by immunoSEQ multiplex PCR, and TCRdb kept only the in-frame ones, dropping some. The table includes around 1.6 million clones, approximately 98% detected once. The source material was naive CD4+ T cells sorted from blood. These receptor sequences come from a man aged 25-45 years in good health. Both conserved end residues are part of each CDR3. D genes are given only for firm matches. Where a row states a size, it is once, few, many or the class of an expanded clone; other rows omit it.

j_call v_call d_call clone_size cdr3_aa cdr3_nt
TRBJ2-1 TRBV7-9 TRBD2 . CASSLAGLAGEIAFF TGTGCCAGCAGCTTAGCGGGACTAGCGGGAGAGATAGCGTTCTTC
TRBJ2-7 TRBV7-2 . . CASSSLRHEQYF TGTGCCAGCAGCTCCCTTCGACACGAGCAGTACTTC
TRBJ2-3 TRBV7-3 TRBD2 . CASSLRSGSADTQYF TGTGCCAGCAGCTTAAGGAGCGGGAGTGCAGATACGCAGTATTTT
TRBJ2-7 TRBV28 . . CASSLWTPRDLRTYEQYF TGTGCCAGCAGTTTATGGACCCCCCGCGATCTAAGGACCTACGAGCAGTACTTC
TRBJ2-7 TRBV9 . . CASSVGGTNYEQYF TGTGCCAGCAGCGTAGGGGGGACAAACTACGAGCAGTACTTC
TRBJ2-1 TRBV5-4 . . CASSLAAFEQFF TGTGCCAGCAGCTTGGCAGCGTTTGAGCAGTTCTTC
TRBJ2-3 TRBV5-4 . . CASSWGLAGAADTQYF TGTGCCAGCAGCTGGGGGCTGGCGGGAGCCGCAGATACGCAGTATTTT
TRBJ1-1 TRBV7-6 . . CASSLTFMNTEAFF TGTGCCAGCAGCCTCACCTTCATGAACACTGAAGCTTTCTTT
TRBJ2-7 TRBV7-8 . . CASSSRQASSYEQYF TGTGCCAGCAGCTCTCGACAGGCAAGCTCCTACGAGCAGTACTTC
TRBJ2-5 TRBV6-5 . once CASSRARGTQYF TGTGCCAGCAGTCGCGCGAGGGGGACCCAGTACTTC
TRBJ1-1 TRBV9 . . CASSVEGRSNTEAFF TGTGCCAGCAGCGTAGAGGGAAGGTCGAACACTGAAGCTTTCTTT
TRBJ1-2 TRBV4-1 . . CASSLTLGENYGYTF TGCGCCAGCAGCCTCACCCTGGGGGAAAACTATGGCTACACCTTC
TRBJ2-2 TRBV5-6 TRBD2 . CASSGGRAVSTGELFF TGTGCCAGCTCAGGCGGGAGGGCCGTTTCCACCGGGGAGCTGTTTTTT
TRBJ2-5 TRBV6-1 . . CASSEEARGQETQYF TGTGCCAGCAGTGAAGAGGCAAGGGGCCAAGAGACCCAGTACTTC
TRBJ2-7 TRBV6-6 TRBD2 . CASSYFSSGSSYEQYF TGTGCCAGCAGTTACTTTTCTAGCGGGAGCTCCTACGAGCAGTACTTC
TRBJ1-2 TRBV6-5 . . CATLNYGYTF TGTGCCACTTTGAACTATGGCTACACCTTC
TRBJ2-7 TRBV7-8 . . CASSRTRGLSYEQYF TGTGCCAGCAGCCGAACTAGGGGCCTTTCCTACGAGCAGTACTTC
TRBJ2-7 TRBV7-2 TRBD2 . CASSYTSGDLQF TGTGCCAGCAGTTACACTAGCGGGGATTTACAATTC
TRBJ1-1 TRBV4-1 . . CASSQVGGRSTEAFF TGCGCCAGCAGCCAAGTCGGGGGCCGGAGCACTGAAGCTTTCTTT
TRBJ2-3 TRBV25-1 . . CASRGVAADTQYF TGTGCCAGCAGGGGGGTAGCTGCAGATACGCAGTATTTT
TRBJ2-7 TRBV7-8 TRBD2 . CASSLEGGLAGSSYEQYF TGTGCCAGCAGCTTAGAGGGAGGGCTAGCGGGTTCCTCCTACGAGCAGTACTTC
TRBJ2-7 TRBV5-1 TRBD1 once CASSLTAGTGGNEQYF TGCGCCAGCAGCTTGACTGCCGGGACAGGGGGCAACGAGCAGTACTTC
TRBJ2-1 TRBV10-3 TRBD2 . CAISELLAEHNEQFF TGTGCCATCAGTGAGCTCCTAGCGGAGCACAATGAGCAGTTCTTC
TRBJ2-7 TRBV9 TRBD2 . CASSVEGLAGGNQQYF TGTGCCAGCAGCGTGGAGGGACTAGCGGGAGGGAACCAGCAGTACTTC
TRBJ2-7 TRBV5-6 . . CASSQYDQGHEQYF TGTGCCAGCAGCCAGTATGATCAGGGCCACGAGCAGTACTTC
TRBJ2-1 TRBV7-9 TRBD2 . CASSTKLAGGPNEQFF TGTGCCAGCAGCACCAAGCTAGCGGGAGGACCCAATGAGCAGTTCTTC
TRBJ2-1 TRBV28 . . CASTLTSRANEQFF TGTGCCAGCACCCTCACTAGTAGGGCCAATGAGCAGTTCTTC
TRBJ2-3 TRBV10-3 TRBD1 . CAISSGTVTDTQYF TGTGCCATCAGTTCCGGGACAGTCACAGATACGCAGTATTTT
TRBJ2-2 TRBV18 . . CASSPTSSGELFF TGTGCCAGCTCCCCTACTAGCTCCGGGGAGCTGTTTTTT
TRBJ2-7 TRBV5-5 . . CASSLAGFEQYF TGTGCCAGCAGCTTGGCAGGGTTCGAGCAGTACTTC
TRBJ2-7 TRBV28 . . CASMHGSQDEQYF TGTGCCAGCATGCACGGGAGCCAAGACGAGCAGTACTTC